The sequence of this TCR beta chain was determined in a study of CD8+CD57+ T cells in acquired aplastic anemia. The study's findings and limits: Patients had roughly 30 CD8+ CDR3 sequences in common with controls (the shared set).

Both TCR beta VDJ combination and CDR3 sequence profiling were carried out. Genomic DNA was the template for this profiling. TCRdb analysed the reads with MiXCR anew, one entry per CDR3 protein. The sample has approximately 250,000 distinct CDR3 sequences; about 80% are singletons. The germline gives CDR1 SNHLY, CDR2 FYNNEI. The CDR3 contains 12 residues when both ends are counted. This clonotype was seen a single time. Its antigen is not known. No conserved phenylalanine or tryptophan is present at the end of the CDR3, so a read error is the likely explanation. Because the CDR3's place on the DNA is in doubt, the DNA is left out and the CDR3 is given as listed by TCRdb. By flow cytometry, patients selected for sequencing had shown an expansion of CD8+CD57+ cells.

The specimen was sorted CD4+, CD8+, or CD8+CD57+ T cells (not recorded which) from PBMCs. This clonotype originated in a human donor with aplastic anemia. This sequence joins TRBV2 and TRBJ2-4; TRBD2, the D gene given by the table, was not confirmed from the DNA. The CDR3 here is CASGGAPDVLNT.